The clone carrying this T cell receptor beta chain appeared a single time. These data come from a study of blood T cell repertoires in COVID-19. In the study overall: There were acute and convalescent COVID-19 samples, and they came from the United States, Italy and Spain. In each case, the material was cDNA or gDNA derived from T cells, B-cell-depleted T cells, or PBMCs.

Germline V gene sequence: CDR1 KGHDR, CDR2 SFDVKD. The trim removed 4 bases at V and 3 bases at J, leaving 7 bases unmatched. This CDR3 region has 15 residues. As processed by the authors: Amplification from reference gene primers served as the basis for estimated nucleated cell counts. TCRdb keeps only in-frame clones here, not all; method: immunoSEQ multiplex PCR. V and J calls and clone size are as listed in that table; D and trimming were resolved from the DNA. The repertoire holds 52,000 or so clones, 90% seen once, with 2.5% to 3.5% in the top ten. V gene TRBV24-1 combines with J gene TRBJ2-7; 8 bases are shared with TRBD1. This clonotype was obtained from a human donor in a cohort sampled during active COVID-19. The specimen was peripheral blood. The CDR3 coding sequence is TGTGCCACCAGTGACTCGGACAGGGACAACTACGAGCAGTACTTC. The encoded protein is CATSDSDRDNYEQYF.